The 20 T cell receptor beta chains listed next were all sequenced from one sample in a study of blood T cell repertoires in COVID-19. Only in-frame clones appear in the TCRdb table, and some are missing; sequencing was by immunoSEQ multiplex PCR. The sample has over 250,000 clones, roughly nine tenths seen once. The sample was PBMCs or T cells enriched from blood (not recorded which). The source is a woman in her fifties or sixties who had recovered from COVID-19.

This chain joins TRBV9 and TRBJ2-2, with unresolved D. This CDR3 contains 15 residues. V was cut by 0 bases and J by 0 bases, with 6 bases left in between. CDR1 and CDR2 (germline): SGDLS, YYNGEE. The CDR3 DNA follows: TGTGCCAGCAGCGTAGGTAGCTCGAACACCGGGGAGCTGTTTTTT. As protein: CASSVGSSNTGELFF.

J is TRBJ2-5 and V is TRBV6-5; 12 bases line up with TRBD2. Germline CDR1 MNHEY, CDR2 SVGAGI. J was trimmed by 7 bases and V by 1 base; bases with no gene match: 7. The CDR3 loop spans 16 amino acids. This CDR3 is CASSYLLAGGEGTQYF. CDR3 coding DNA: TGTGCCAGCAGTTACTTACTAGCGGGGGGCGAAGGGACCCAGTACTTC.

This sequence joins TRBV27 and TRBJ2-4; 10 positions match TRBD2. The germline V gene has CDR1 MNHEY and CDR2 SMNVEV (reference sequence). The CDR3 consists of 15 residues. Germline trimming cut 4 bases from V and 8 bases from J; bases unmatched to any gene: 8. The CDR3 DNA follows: TGTGCCAGCAGTTCCCTAAGCGGGGGGGCAGACATTCAGTACTTC. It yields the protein CASSSLSGGADIQYF.

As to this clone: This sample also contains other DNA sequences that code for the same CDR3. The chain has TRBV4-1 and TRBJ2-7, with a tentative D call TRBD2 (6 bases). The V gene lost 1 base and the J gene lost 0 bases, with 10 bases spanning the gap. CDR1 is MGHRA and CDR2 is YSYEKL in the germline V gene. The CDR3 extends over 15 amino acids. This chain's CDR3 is CASSQGGDSSYEQYF. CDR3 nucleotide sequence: TGCGCCAGCAGCCAAGGGGGGGATAGCTCCTACGAGCAGTACTTC.

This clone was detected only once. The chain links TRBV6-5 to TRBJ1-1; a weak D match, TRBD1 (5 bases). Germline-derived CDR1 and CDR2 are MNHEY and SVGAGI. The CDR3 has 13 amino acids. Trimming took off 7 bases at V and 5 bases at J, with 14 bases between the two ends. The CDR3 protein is CASTVLGGTEAFF. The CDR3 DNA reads TGTGCCAGCACAGTCCTCGGGGGAACTGAAGCTTTCTTT.

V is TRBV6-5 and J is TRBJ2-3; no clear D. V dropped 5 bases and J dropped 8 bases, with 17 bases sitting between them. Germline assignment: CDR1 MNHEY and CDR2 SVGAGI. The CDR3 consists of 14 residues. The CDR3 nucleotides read TGTGCCAGCAGTCCAACCCAGCTAGAGGTTACGCAGTATTTT. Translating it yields CASSPTQLEVTQYF.

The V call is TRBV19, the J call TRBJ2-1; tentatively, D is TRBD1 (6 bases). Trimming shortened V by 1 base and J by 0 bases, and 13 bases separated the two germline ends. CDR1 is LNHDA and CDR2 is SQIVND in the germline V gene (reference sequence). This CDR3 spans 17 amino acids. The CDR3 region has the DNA TGTGCCAGTAGTATAGGTACCGGGACAAACTCCTACAATGAGCAGTTCTTC. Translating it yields CASSIGTGTNSYNEQFF.

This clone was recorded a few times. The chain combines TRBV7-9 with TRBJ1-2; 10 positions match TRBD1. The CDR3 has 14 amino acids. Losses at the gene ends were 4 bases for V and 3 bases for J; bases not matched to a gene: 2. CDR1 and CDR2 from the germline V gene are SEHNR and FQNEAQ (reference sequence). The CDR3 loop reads CASSSGTGDYGYTF. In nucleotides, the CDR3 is TGTGCCAGCAGCTCCGGGACAGGGGACTATGGCTACACCTTC.

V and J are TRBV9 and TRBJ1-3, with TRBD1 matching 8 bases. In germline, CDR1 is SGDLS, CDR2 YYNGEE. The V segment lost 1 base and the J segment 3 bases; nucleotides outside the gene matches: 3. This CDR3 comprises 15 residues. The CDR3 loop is CASSVQGAYGNTIYF. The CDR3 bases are TGTGCCAGCAGCGTACAGGGGGCGTATGGAAACACCATATATTTT.

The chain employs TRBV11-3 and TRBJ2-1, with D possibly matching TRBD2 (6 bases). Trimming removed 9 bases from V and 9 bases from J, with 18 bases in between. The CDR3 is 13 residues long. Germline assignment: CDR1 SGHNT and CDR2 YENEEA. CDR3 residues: CASSVREVREQFF. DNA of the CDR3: TGTGCCAGTTCGGTCAGGGAGGTACGTGAGCAGTTCTTC.

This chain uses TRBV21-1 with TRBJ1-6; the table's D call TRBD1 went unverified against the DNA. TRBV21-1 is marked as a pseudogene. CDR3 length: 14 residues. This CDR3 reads CASTEGVSGSPLHF. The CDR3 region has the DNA TGTGCCAGCACCGAAGGGGTTTCGGGTTCACCCCTCCACTTT.

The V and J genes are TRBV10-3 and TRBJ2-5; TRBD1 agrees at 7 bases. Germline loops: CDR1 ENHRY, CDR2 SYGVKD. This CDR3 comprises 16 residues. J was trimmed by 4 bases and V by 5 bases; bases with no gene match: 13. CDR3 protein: CAISQGGSPALETQYF. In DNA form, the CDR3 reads TGTGCCATCAGTCAAGGGGGCTCGCCCGCCTTAGAGACCCAGTACTTC.

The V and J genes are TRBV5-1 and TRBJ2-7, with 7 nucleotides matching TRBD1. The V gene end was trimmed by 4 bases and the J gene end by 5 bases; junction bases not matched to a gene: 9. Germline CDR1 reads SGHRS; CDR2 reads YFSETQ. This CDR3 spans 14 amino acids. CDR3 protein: CASSKRQGGNEQYF. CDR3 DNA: TGCGCCAGCAGCAAACGACAGGGTGGGAACGAGCAGTACTTC.

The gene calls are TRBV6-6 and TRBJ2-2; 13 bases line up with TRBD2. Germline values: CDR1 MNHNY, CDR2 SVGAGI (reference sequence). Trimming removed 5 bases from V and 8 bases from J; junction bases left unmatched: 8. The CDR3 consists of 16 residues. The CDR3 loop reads CASSRMTSGGRGELFF. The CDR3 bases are TGTGCCAGCAGTCGAATGACTAGCGGGGGGCGGGGGGAGCTGTTTTTT.

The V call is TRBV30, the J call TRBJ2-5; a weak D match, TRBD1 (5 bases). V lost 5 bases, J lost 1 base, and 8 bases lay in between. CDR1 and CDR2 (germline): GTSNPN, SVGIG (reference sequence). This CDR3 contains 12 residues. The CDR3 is CAWATAQETQYF. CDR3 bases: TGTGCCTGGGCGACAGCCCAAGAGACCCAGTACTTC.

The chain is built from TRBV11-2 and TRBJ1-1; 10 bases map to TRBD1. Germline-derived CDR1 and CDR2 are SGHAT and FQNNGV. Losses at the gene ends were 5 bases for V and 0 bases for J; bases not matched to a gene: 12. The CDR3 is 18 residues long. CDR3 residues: CASSPPPLGQGMNTEAFF. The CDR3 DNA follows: TGTGCCAGCAGCCCACCACCCCTGGGACAGGGGATGAACACTGAAGCTTTCTTT.

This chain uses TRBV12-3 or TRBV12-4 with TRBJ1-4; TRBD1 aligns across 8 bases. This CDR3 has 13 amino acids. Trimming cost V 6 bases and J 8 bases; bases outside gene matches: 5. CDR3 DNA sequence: TGTGCCAGCAGAACAGGGGGTGAGGAAAAACTGTTTTTT. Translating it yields CASRTGGEEKLFF.

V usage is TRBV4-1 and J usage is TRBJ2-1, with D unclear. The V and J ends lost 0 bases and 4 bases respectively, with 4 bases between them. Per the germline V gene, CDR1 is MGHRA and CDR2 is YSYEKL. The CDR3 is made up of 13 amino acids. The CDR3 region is CASSQEAYNEQFF. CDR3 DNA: TGCGCCAGCAGCCAAGAAGCGTACAATGAGCAGTTCTTC.

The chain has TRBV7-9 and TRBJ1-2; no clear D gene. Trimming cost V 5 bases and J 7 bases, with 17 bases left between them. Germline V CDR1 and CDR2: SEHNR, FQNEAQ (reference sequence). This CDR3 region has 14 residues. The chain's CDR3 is CASSPYPGRGGYTF. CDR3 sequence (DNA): TGTGCCAGCAGCCCCTACCCCGGGCGGGGTGGCTACACCTTC.

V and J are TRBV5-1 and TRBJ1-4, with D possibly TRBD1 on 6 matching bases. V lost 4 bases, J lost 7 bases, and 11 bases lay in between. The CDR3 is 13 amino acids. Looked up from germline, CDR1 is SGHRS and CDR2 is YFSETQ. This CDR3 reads CASSDRIREKLFF. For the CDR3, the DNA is TGCGCCAGCAGCGACAGGATTCGTGAAAAACTGTTTTTT.